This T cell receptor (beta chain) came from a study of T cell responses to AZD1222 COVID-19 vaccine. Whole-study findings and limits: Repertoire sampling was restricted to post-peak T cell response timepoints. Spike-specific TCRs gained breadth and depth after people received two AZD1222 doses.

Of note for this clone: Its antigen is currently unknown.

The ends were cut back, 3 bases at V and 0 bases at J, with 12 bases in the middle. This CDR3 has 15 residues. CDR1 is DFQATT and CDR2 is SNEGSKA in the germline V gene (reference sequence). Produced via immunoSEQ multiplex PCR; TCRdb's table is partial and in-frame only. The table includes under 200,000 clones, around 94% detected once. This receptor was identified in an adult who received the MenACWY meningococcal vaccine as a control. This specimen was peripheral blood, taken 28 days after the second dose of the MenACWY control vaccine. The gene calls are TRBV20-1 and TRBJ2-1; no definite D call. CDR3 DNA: TGCAGTGCTAGTTTCGGAGCCAGCTCCTACAATGAGCAGTTCTTC. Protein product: CSASFGASSYNEQFF.